This entry concerns a single TCR beta chain. The antigen is unknown. The assay was immunoSEQ multiplex PCR, and TCRdb's table has in-frame clones only and misses some. Of 100,000 or so clones listed, 92% are singletons. Germline V gives CDR1 MNHEY, CDR2 SMNVEV (reference sequence). The CDR3 runs to 13 residues. V lost 1 base and J lost 8, with 8 bases in between. The data stem from a study of T cell responses to AZD1222 COVID-19 vaccine. Study-level results: A mostly white British donor set with more females was recruited, and clonal diversity was possibly underestimated.

The chain joins TRBV27 to TRBJ1-4; TRBD1 might be the D (6 bases). The material was peripheral blood, obtained on day 0 of AZD1222 vaccination. This TCR came from an adult in good health. DNA of the CDR3: TGTGCCAGCAGTTTATGGGGGACAGAAAAACTGTTTTTT. Amino acids: CASSLWGTEKLFF.